Only one count was recorded for the clone carrying this TCR beta chain. Its antigen remains unidentified. This sample was included in a study of regulatory T cells in long-lasting Graves disease. General study results and limits: Comparison showed that persistent patients shared more public clonotypes (about 2,700) than new patients (about 970). TRBV28 was favored in persistent disease, as were TRBJ1-2 and TRBJ2-5. Persistent Graves' patients showed a TCR diversity that was lower than that of newly diagnosed ones.

The CDR3 is made up of 11 amino acids. Germline values: CDR1 SNHLY, CDR2 FYNNEI. The ends lost 6 bases at V and 8 bases at J; junction bases unmatched: 3. Time point: persistent/refractory GD, antithyroid drugs over 5 years with positive TRAb. The authors made the TCR library using RNA they extracted from PBMCs. Relying on iRepertoire HTBI primers and Arm-PCR of CDR3 regions, the team built TCR beta libraries. MiXCR, run by TCRdb on the multiplex PCR reads, gives a single entry per CDR3 protein. The repertoire holds some 330,000 distinct CDR3 sequences, with less than 30% as singletons. The sequence was obtained from a woman in her 40s with Graves disease. The sequences come from peripheral blood mononuclear cells (PBMCs), collected when the disease was refractory, from a patient treated with antithyroid drugs. The chain joins TRBV2 to TRBJ1-2; the match to TRBD1 covers 7 bases. DNA for the CDR3: TGTGCCAGCAGGGGGGGACAGGGCTACACCTTC. Its protein product is CASRGGQGYTF.